The TCR beta chain described here comes from a study of vaccination effects on CD4 cells after COVID-19. Using immunoSEQ multiplex PCR, the repertoire was profiled, and TCRdb retains in-frame clones only, with some absent. In the table there are about 31,000 clones, less than 80% of which are singletons. Points on this clone: The antigen is undetermined.

ViraFEST assay sequencing came after antigen-specific CD4+ T cells were expanded with viral peptide pools. Subsequent to 10 days of culture, CD4+ T cells were isolated. Either the BNT162b2 or mRNA-1273 vaccine was given to participants in two doses. The CDR3 consists of 13 residues. After removal of 3 bases from V and 3 bases from J, the junction contained 1 base not matched to a gene. The clonotype was recovered from a human donor who received a COVID-19 vaccine. The chain has TRBV12-3 or TRBV12-4 and TRBJ1-2; 7 bases map to TRBD1. The material was CD4+ T cells from PBMCs cultured with SARS-CoV-2 spike peptides, obtained after COVID-19 vaccination. In DNA form, the CDR3 reads TGTGCCAGCAGTTTTACAGGGGACTATGGCTACACCTTC. As protein: CASSFTGDYGYTF.